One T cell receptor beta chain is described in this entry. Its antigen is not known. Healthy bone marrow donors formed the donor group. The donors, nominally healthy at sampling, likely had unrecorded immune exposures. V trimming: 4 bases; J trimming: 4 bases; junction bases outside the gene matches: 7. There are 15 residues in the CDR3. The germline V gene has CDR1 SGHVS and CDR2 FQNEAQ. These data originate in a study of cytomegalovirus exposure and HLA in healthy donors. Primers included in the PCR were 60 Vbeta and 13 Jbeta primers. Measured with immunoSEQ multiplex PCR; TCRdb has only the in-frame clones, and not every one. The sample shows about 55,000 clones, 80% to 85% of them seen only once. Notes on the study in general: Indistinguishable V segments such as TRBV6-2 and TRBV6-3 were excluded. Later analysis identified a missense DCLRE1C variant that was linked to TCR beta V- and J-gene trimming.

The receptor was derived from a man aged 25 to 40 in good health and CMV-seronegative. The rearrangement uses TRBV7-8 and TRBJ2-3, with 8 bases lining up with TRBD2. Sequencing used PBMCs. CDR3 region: CASSSSAGAPDTQYF. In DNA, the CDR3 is TGTGCCAGCAGCTCCTCAGCGGGAGCCCCAGATACGCAGTATTTT.